The present T cell receptor (beta chain) was sequenced within a study of identical twins. The study, taken as a whole, reports: Within cord blood, abundant beta clonotypes carried fewer insertions, but memory repertoires showed no such trend. Twins shared beta out-of-frame sequences in excess, but this excess was weaker.

Each cDNA held unique molecular identifiers, and template switching gave it a universal primer site. Each CDR3 protein is one row after TCRdb ran MiXCR on the 5' RACE reads. This table holds hundreds of thousands of distinct CDR3 sequences, roughly 6% found once. This clonotype was detected many times. Its antigen remains unknown. The receptor was isolated from a man younger than 35 in good health. Sequences were obtained from naive T cells sorted from blood.

CDR3: CASSFEAGLRSYNSPLHF. DNA of the CDR3: TGTGCCAGCAGCTTCGAGGCAGGGTTGAGGTCCTATAATTCACCCCTCCACTTT. The chain combines TRBV7-6 with TRBJ1-6; tentative D call: TRBD1 (5 bases). Germline CDR1 reads SGHVS; CDR2 reads FNYEAQ. V lost 3 bases to trimming and J lost 1 base, with 16 bases between them. The CDR3 totals 18 residues.